This T cell receptor (beta chain) derives from a study of regulatory T cells in long-lasting Graves disease. Time point indicated: newly diagnosed GD, antithyroid drugs for less than 3 months. After RNA was extracted from PBMCs, the TCR library was made from it. Investigators prepared the TCR beta libraries by applying iRepertoire HTBI primers and Arm-PCR of CDR3 regions. Each CDR3 protein gets one entry after TCRdb re-called the multiplex PCR reads with MiXCR. The sample contains a few hundred thousand distinct CDR3 sequences, 14% of which appear only once. At least ten counts were recorded for this clonotype. The data were also submitted as part of a second study, on T cells in Graves' hyperthyroidism and ophthalmopathy.

This specimen consisted of peripheral blood mononuclear cells (PBMCs), obtained at new diagnosis, from a patient treated with antithyroid drugs. This clonotype was sampled from a woman aged 45-59 years with Graves disease.

The CDR3 DNA follows: TGTGCCAGCAGTGTGTTTGAGAGGAACACTGAAGCTTTCTTT. This sequence encodes CASSVFERNTEAFF. The chain joins TRBV2 to TRBJ1-1; D not certain. Germline V gene sequence: CDR1 SNHLY, CDR2 FYNNEI. The CDR3 has 14 residues. The V end was cut by 4 bases, the J end by 1 base, with 10 bases between.